This note documents a single T cell receptor beta chain sequence. This entry is derived from a study of blood T cell repertoires in COVID-19. For the study at large: The United States, Italy and Spain supplied acute and convalescent COVID-19 samples.

TCRdb's copy holds only in-frame clones and misses some; the assay was immunoSEQ multiplex PCR. The data show some 220,000 clones, approximately 80% seen once. This CDR3 comprises 13 residues. Trimming took off 4 bases at V and 3 bases at J, with 9 bases between the two ends. Germline V gene lookup returns CDR1 MDHEN and CDR2 SYDVKM. The sample taken for sequencing was peripheral blood. The chain recombines TRBV28 with TRBJ1-2, with D hard to call. The source is a man in his fifties with active or convalescent COVID-19. DNA of the CDR3: TGTGCCAGCAGTTATGAACAGCACTATGGCTACACCTTC. Translated, it gives CASSYEQHYGYTF.